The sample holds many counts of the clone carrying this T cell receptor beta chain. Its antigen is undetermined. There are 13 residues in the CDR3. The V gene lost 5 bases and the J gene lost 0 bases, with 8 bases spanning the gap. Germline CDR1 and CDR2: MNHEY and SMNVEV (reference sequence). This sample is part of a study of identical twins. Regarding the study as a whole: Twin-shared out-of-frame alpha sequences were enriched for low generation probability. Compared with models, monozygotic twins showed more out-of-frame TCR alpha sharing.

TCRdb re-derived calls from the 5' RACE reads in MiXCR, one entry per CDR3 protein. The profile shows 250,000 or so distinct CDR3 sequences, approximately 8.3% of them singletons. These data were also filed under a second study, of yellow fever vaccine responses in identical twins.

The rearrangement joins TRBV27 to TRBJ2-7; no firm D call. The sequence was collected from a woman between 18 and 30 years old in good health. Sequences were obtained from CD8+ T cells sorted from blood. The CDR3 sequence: CASSKTLSYEQYF. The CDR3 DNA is TGTGCCAGCAGTAAGACCCTCTCCTACGAGCAGTACTTC.